Shown below are 17 T cell receptor beta chains from a single sample sequenced in a study of T cell clonotyping in hematopoietic cell transplantation. Sequenced by immunoSEQ multiplex PCR; TCRdb stores in-frame clones only, minus some. The table has under 14,000 clones, approximately 88% seen once. The sample in question was PBMCs, obtained 180 days after allogeneic stem cell transplant. The receptors originated from a male patient between 55 and 70 years old who had an allogeneic stem cell transplant from an unrelated donor, so the T cells may come from the graft donor. Some clones in this sample may be carry-over from other donors' samples.

CDR3 protein: CASTKGSLYGYTF. In nucleotides, the CDR3 is TGTGCCAGCACCAAAGGCAGCCTCTATGGCTACACCTTC. The rearrangement links TRBV2 to TRBJ1-2; no reliable D call. The CDR3 totals 13 residues. In germline, CDR1 is SNHLY, CDR2 FYNNEI. V was shortened by 7 bases and J by 4 bases, with 13 bases between the two germline ends.

The chain combines TRBV5-1 with TRBJ2-6; D unresolved. Per the germline V gene, CDR1 is SGHRS and CDR2 is YFSETQ. This CDR3 has 14 amino acids. V was pared by 3 bases and J by 0 bases, with 4 bases between. The CDR3 coding sequence is TGCGCCAGCAGCTCGAGCTCTGGGGCCAACGTCCTGACTTTC. Encoded protein: CASSSSSGANVLTF.

The chain has TRBV7-1 and TRBJ1-2; possible D gene TRBD1, 5 bases. TRBV7-1 is an open reading frame whose function is uncertain. Trimming removed 4 bases from V and 2 bases from J, with 14 bases in between. This CDR3 contains 15 residues. The DNA of the CDR3 is TGTGCCAGCAGCTTGAACCGACAGCCGAACTATGGCTACACCTTC. Translated: CASSLNRQPNYGYTF.

The rearrangement links TRBV9 to TRBJ1-2, with D possibly being TRBD1 (6 bases). The CDR3 totals 14 residues. Trimming stripped 3 bases from V and 8 bases from J, with 17 bases between. Germline-derived CDR1 and CDR2 are SGDLS and YYNGEE. The CDR3 spells CASSEGEPLFGYTF. As DNA, the CDR3 is TGTGCCAGCAGCGAGGGGGAGCCCCTGTTCGGCTACACCTTC.

This chain links TRBV5-1 with TRBJ1-1; weak D call: TRBD1 (5 bases). V lost 4 bases, J lost 1 base, and 11 bases lay in between. Germline CDR1 and CDR2: SGHRS and YFSETQ. This CDR3 has 14 amino acids. The CDR3 sequence is CASSERRGNTEAFF. In nucleotides, the CDR3 is TGCGCCAGCAGCGAACGAAGGGGGAACACTGAAGCTTTCTTT. The entire variable domain, with the rest obtained from reference TRBV5-1 and TRBJ1-1, is as follows: KAGVTQTPRYLIKTRGQQVTLSCSPISGHRSVSWYQQTPGQGLQFLFEYFSETQRNKGNFPGRFSGRQFSNSRSEMNVSTLELGDSALYLCASSERRGNTEAFFGQGTRLTVV.

The chain recombines TRBV27 with TRBJ2-3; D is ambiguous. CDR3 length: 13 amino acids. The V gene lost 2 bases and the J gene lost 2 bases, with 5 bases spanning the gap. Germline assignment: CDR1 MNHEY and CDR2 SMNVEV (reference sequence). CDR3 protein: CASSLRVTDTQYF. The CDR3 nucleotides read TGTGCCAGCAGTTTACGGGTCACAGATACGCAGTATTTT.

This chain links TRBV21-1 with TRBJ2-3; whether TRBD2, the table's D call, matches the DNA was not checked. TRBV21-1 corresponds to a pseudogene. The CDR3 runs to 17 residues. CDR3 protein: CASSKVGLAPTTDTQYF. The CDR3 DNA follows: TGTGCCAGCAGCAAAGTGGGACTAGCACCAACCACAGATACGCAGTATTTT.

In this sample, this clone turned up a few times. This chain links TRBV19 with TRBJ2-2; D not certain. CDR1 is LNHDA, CDR2 SQIVND, per germline (reference sequence). This CDR3 region has 15 residues. Trimming took off 5 bases at V and 1 base at J, with 11 bases between the two ends. Written as DNA, the CDR3 is TGTGCCAGTAGTCCCCGGGCCCTGAACACCGGGGAGCTGTTTTTT. Protein sequence: CASSPRALNTGELFF.

This chain connects TRBV7-2 to TRBJ2-7, with no clear D. The CDR3 is made up of 15 amino acids. The germline V and J ends were trimmed by 5 bases and 6 bases, with 20 bases remaining between them. Germline V CDR1 and CDR2: SGHTA, FQGNSA. DNA for the CDR3: TGTGCCAGCAGCCAGAGTCCCGGGCGACCTACCGAGCAGTACTTC. This codes for CASSQSPGRPTEQYF.

The CDR3, as DNA: TGCGCCAGCAGCCAAGAGGGGGGGGATCGGGCTAATGAAAAACTGTTTTTT. Protein sequence: CASSQEGGDRANEKLFF. This chain links TRBV4-3 with TRBJ1-4, with TRBD1 as a possible D gene (5 bases). Trimming shortened V by 0 bases and J by 3 bases, and 14 bases separated the two germline ends. Germline CDR1 is LGHNA and CDR2 is YSLEER. The CDR3 is 17 amino acids.

The chain has TRBV9 and TRBJ1-2; perhaps TRBD1 as D (5 bases). The CDR3 has 14 amino acids. Germline V gene lookup returns CDR1 SGDLS and CDR2 YYNGEE. V was clipped by 1 base and J by 5 bases, with 12 bases between them. Written as DNA, the CDR3 is TGTGCCAGCAGCGTAAGCGGGACGAGTTATGGCTACACCTTC. Encoded protein: CASSVSGTSYGYTF.

This clone has only one observation. The V call is TRBV5-8, the J call TRBJ1-5; D is undetermined. CDR1 is SGHTS and CDR2 is YDEGEE in the germline V gene. The ends were cut back, 6 bases at V and 4 bases at J, with 8 bases in the middle. The CDR3 sequence is 12 residues long. CDR3 sequence: CASTPRNQPQHF. The DNA of the CDR3 is TGTGCCAGCACCCCAAGGAATCAGCCCCAGCATTTT.

The CDR3 is CASSIRQAGELFF. The DNA of the CDR3 is TGTGCCAGTAGTATTAGGCAGGCCGGGGAGCTGTTTTTT. The rearrangement uses TRBV19 and TRBJ2-2; no definite D call. The CDR3 loop spans 13 amino acids. V lost 3 bases, J lost 6 bases, and 8 bases lay in between. Germline CDR1 reads LNHDA; CDR2 reads SQIVND (reference sequence).

The rearrangement joins TRBV5-1 to TRBJ1-2; D is perhaps TRBD1 (6 bases). Germline CDR1 is SGHRS and CDR2 is YFSETQ. This CDR3 has 13 amino acids. Deletions cut 4 bases from V and 1 base from J, with 8 bases between. CDR3 loop: CASSRDNNYGYTF. The CDR3 region has the DNA TGCGCCAGCAGCCGGGACAATAACTATGGCTACACCTTC.

This clone was counted a few times. The V and J genes are TRBV7-9 and TRBJ2-7; the D is unclear. Germline V gene lookup returns CDR1 SEHNR and CDR2 FQNEAQ (reference sequence). The CDR3 contains 13 residues. V was trimmed by 6 bases and J by 1 base, leaving 10 bases between them. CDR3: CASSQGLSYEQYF. The CDR3, as DNA: TGTGCCAGCAGTCAAGGGCTATCCTACGAGCAGTACTTC.

V is TRBV5-1 and J is TRBJ1-1, with D hard to call. This CDR3 has 14 amino acids. Germline CDR1 reads SGHRS; CDR2 reads YFSETQ. The V end was cut by 1 base, the J end by 3 bases, with 10 bases between. CDR3 loop: CASSLSSLYTEAFF. The CDR3 DNA follows: TGCGCCAGCAGCTTGTCCAGCCTGTACACTGAAGCTTTCTTT.

The chain carries TRBV7-8 and TRBJ2-3, with TRBD2 identical over 8 bases. Germline CDR1 SGHVS, CDR2 FQNEAQ. The CDR3 runs to 16 residues. V dropped 5 bases and J dropped 1; count of bases not matched to a gene: 8. The CDR3 region is CASSHRGGTGTDTQYF. CDR3 DNA: TGTGCCAGCAGCCACCGGGGGGGGACCGGCACAGATACGCAGTATTTT.